These 29 T cell receptor beta chains share one sample of origin, sequenced in a study of blood T cell repertoires in COVID-19 (TCRdb year 2020). Preparation of the library involved the immunoSEQ multiplex PCR assay. What TCRdb holds here is the immuneACCESS table cut down to in-frame rearrangements. Part of the clones is not present; checked against another copy, under half of the missing clones reflect an unresolved V gene, and the others are unexplained. This sample lists about 290,000 clones; 75% to 90% were detected once. Jointly, the top ten make up 1.7% of the sample. Sequenced sample: PBMCs or T cells enriched from blood (not recorded which). The receptors were sampled from a woman between 35 and 50 years old who had recovered from COVID-19.

The V call is TRBV6-1, the J call TRBJ2-3; D possibly corresponds to TRBD1 (6 bases). The CDR3 has 15 residues. Germline CDR1 is MNHNS and CDR2 is SASEGT. Trimming stripped 2 bases from V and 2 bases from J, with 11 bases between. Here the CDR3 reads CASSEQGYPTDTQYF. The CDR3 nucleotides read TGTGCCAGCAGTGAACAGGGGTACCCCACAGATACGCAGTATTTT.

The chain combines TRBV4-1 with TRBJ2-1, with 9 bases matching TRBD2. This CDR3 is built from 16 residues. Germline-derived CDR1 and CDR2 are MGHRA and YSYEKL. V lost 0 bases and J lost 4; bases outside the gene matches: 4. The CDR3 coding sequence is TGCGCCAGCAGCCAAGAATCAGCGGGGGGTTACAATGAGCAGTTCTTC. As protein: CASSQESAGGYNEQFF.

J is TRBJ1-6 and V is TRBV6-5; D is perhaps TRBD1 (6 bases). The ends were cut back, 6 bases at V and 7 bases at J, with 16 bases in the middle. Germline V lookup: CDR1 MNHEY, CDR2 SVGAGI. This CDR3 has 15 residues. The CDR3 DNA reads TGTGCCAGCAGCAGGGGAATAGATCGGAATTCACCCCTCCACTTT. This gives the protein CASSRGIDRNSPLHF.

The rearrangement joins TRBV2 to TRBJ1-5; the D is unclear. The CDR3 runs 15 residues. The germline V and J ends were trimmed by 1 base and 3 bases, with 10 bases remaining between them. CDR1 and CDR2 from the germline V gene are SNHLY and FYNNEI. CDR3 bases: TGTGCCAGCAGTGAAGAGCGGGCTACCAATCAGCCCCAGCATTTT. It codes for CASSEERATNQPQHF. Looking up the rest from reference TRBV2 and TRBJ1-5 gives the full variable domain: EPEVTQTPSHQVTQMGQEVILRCVPISNHLYFYWYRQILGQKVEFLVSFYNNEISEKSEIFDDQFSVERPDGSNFTLKIRSTKLEDSAMYFCASSEERATNQPQHFGDGTRLSIL.

The sample holds one count of this clone. V is TRBV18 and J is TRBJ2-7; TRBD2 agrees at 14 bases. Trimming at V came to 0 bases and at J to 4 bases, leaving 8 bases not matched to a gene. This CDR3 is 18 amino acids long. Per the germline V gene, CDR1 is KGHSH and CDR2 is LQKENI. The CDR3 sequence: CASSPPGLAGAFRYEQYF. DNA for the CDR3: TGTGCCAGCTCACCACCGGGACTAGCGGGGGCGTTTAGATACGAGCAGTACTTC. Looking up the rest from reference TRBV18 and TRBJ2-7 gives the full variable domain: NAGVMQNPRHLVRRRGQEARLRCSPMKGHSHVYWYRQLPEEGLKFMVYLQKENIIDESGMPKERFSAEFPKEGPSILRIQQVVRGDSAAYFCASSPPGLAGAFRYEQYFGPGTRLTVT.

V gene TRBV2 combines with J gene TRBJ1-5, with a weak D call TRBD1 (6 bases). Germline lookup yields CDR1 SNHLY and CDR2 FYNNEI. The CDR3 has 15 amino acids. The V and J ends lost 6 bases and 1 base respectively, with 13 bases between them. For the CDR3, the DNA is TGTGCCAGCAGGAGGGACCAGGGGAGCAATCAGCCCCAGCATTTT. Its protein product is CASRRDQGSNQPQHF. The full variable domain, in which reference TRBV2 and TRBJ1-5 provide the parts outside the CDR3, is EPEVTQTPSHQVTQMGQEVILRCVPISNHLYFYWYRQILGQKVEFLVSFYNNEISEKSEIFDDQFSVERPDGSNFTLKIRSTKLEDSAMYFCASRRDQGSNQPQHFGDGTRLSIL.

The chain links TRBV5-1 to TRBJ1-2; TRBD1 matches 8 bases. With 0 bases clipped from V and 8 bases from J, the junction kept 15 bases outside the gene matches. The CDR3 is made up of 17 amino acids. The V gene's germline CDR1 is SGHRS and CDR2 YFSETQ. The CDR3 is CASSLGPTSQGEDGYTF. CDR3 coding DNA: TGCGCCAGCAGCTTGGGTCCCACTTCACAGGGGGAGGACGGCTACACCTTC.

The chain is built from TRBV19 and TRBJ1-5, with TRBD1 matching over 9 bases. Trimming took 5 bases from V and 5 from J; bases not matched to a gene: 7. The CDR3 length is 15 residues. Germline CDR1 reads LNHDA; CDR2 reads SQIVND (reference sequence). The CDR3 sequence is CASSPEDRGYQPQHF. CDR3 bases: TGTGCCAGTAGTCCCGAGGACAGGGGATATCAGCCCCAGCATTTT.

The chain has TRBV5-1 and TRBJ1-2; 9 bases are a match to TRBD1. V shed 3 bases and J 4 bases; nucleotides not matched to a gene: 10. Germline lookup yields CDR1 SGHRS and CDR2 YFSETQ. This CDR3 contains 16 residues. For the CDR3, the DNA is TGCGCCAGCAGCTCCCTGGCTAGACAGGGGGGCTATGGCTACACCTTC. Its protein product is CASSSLARQGGYGYTF.

A few counts support this clone. The rearrangement links TRBV2 to TRBJ1-1; D perhaps matches TRBD1 (6 bases). Trimming shortened V by 7 bases and J by 0 bases, and 12 bases separated the two germline ends. This CDR3 has 14 amino acids. Germline-derived CDR1 and CDR2 are SNHLY and FYNNEI. The CDR3, as DNA: TGTGCCAGCAACCCGACAGGCCTGAACACTGAAGCTTTCTTT. Its protein product is CASNPTGLNTEAFF.

A few counts support this clone. The chain uses TRBV7-9 and TRBJ1-5; TRBD1 matches at 7 bases. The germline CDR1 and CDR2 sequences are SEHNR and FQNEAQ (reference sequence). V was clipped by 5 bases and J by 5 bases; unmatched bases: 3. The CDR3 has 13 residues. CDR3 sequence reads: CASSPQGDQPQHF. As DNA, the CDR3 is TGTGCCAGCAGCCCGCAGGGGGATCAGCCCCAGCATTTT.

This sequence joins TRBV12-5 and TRBJ2-1; the match to TRBD2 covers 7 bases. Germline trimming cut 10 bases from V and 6 bases from J; bases unmatched to any gene: 30. The CDR3 sequence is 20 residues long. Germline V gives CDR1 LGHNT, CDR2 FRNRAP. The DNA of the CDR3 is TGTGCTACTAATGTAAGATTCGGAAGACTGGGGGGAGCGGGACGCAATGAGCAGTTCTTC. Translated: CATNVRFGRLGGAGRNEQFF.

The chain carries TRBV29-1 and TRBJ2-1, with 8 bases that match TRBD1. The V segment lost 5 bases and the J segment 2 bases; nucleotides outside the gene matches: 14. CDR1 is SQVTM, CDR2 ANQGSEA, per germline. The CDR3 covers 17 residues. The DNA of the CDR3 is TGCAGCGTTACCGACAATATAGGACAGGGAACCTACAATGAGCAGTTCTTC. Translating gives CSVTDNIGQGTYNEQFF.

In this sample, this clone turned up a few times. The genes are TRBV7-3 and TRBJ2-5; TRBD1 matches 7 bases. Germline V lookup: CDR1 SGHTA, CDR2 FQGTGA. V lost 5 bases, J lost 5 bases, and 11 bases stayed unmatched. The CDR3 has 15 residues. CDR3: CASSPSYRGEETQYF. CDR3 DNA sequence: TGTGCCAGCAGCCCTTCCTACAGGGGCGAGGAGACCCAGTACTTC.

The chain combines TRBV5-4 with TRBJ2-7; 9 positions agree with TRBD1. The CDR3 length is 15 residues. Germline V CDR1 and CDR2: SGHNT, YYREEE (reference sequence). J was trimmed by 4 bases and V by 3 bases; bases with no gene match: 8. CDR3 residues: CASSWSSGTGYEQYF. For the CDR3, the DNA is TGTGCCAGCAGCTGGTCCTCCGGGACAGGGTACGAGCAGTACTTC.

This clone appeared a single time. The chain carries TRBV9 and TRBJ2-7; D gene unclear. The V gene lost 2 bases and the J gene lost 0 bases, with 12 bases spanning the gap. Germline CDR1 is SGDLS and CDR2 is YYNGEE. The CDR3 totals 15 residues. CDR3 in amino acids: CASSVFSGSSYEQYF. For the CDR3, the DNA is TGTGCCAGCAGCGTGTTCAGTGGCAGCTCCTACGAGCAGTACTTC.

The CDR3 DNA sequence: TGTGCCAGCAGCCAAGTTGAGTCCGAAGTGACTAGCGGGGCGGACGAGCAGTACTTC. The encoded protein is CASSQVESEVTSGADEQYF. The chain is built from TRBV14 and TRBJ2-7; 11 bases are shared with TRBD2. The CDR3 extends over 19 amino acids. Germline V lookup: CDR1 SGHDN, CDR2 FVKESK. V dropped 1 base and J dropped 5; count of bases not matched to a gene: 16.

In this sample, this clone turned up once. The chain links TRBV6-2 or TRBV6-3 to TRBJ1-6; no firm D call. V shed 6 bases and J shed 7 bases, with 19 bases lying between them. Looked up from germline, CDR1 is MNHEY and CDR2 is SVGEGT. CDR3 length equals 16 residues. CDR3 in amino acids: CASSHTGRGLNSPLHF. For the CDR3, the DNA is TGTGCCAGCAGCCATACTGGACGGGGTTTGAATTCACCCCTCCACTTT.

This chain links TRBV7-3 with TRBJ2-5; no definite D call. The CDR3 runs 13 residues. V shed 5 bases and J shed 6 bases, with 13 bases lying between them. Germline CDR1 reads SGHTA; CDR2 reads FQGTGA. CDR3 loop: CASSQTRLKTQYF. DNA for the CDR3: TGTGCCAGCAGCCAGACAAGGTTGAAGACCCAGTACTTC.

V and J are TRBV3-1 (or the pseudogene TRBV3-2) and TRBJ2-7, with D possibly matching TRBD2 (6 bases). V was trimmed by 4 bases and J by 5 bases, leaving 21 bases between them. CDR1 and CDR2 from the germline V gene are LGHDT and YNNKEL (reference sequence). The CDR3 consists of 16 residues. The CDR3 nucleotides are TGTGCCAGCAGCCGAGACTCTCGGGGGATCAATGACGAGCAGTACTTC. It encodes CASSRDSRGINDEQYF.

This chain joins TRBV27 and TRBJ1-1, with a weak D call TRBD1 (5 bases). The CDR3 is made up of 13 amino acids. From germline, CDR1 is MNHEY and CDR2 SMNVEV (reference sequence). V shed 5 bases and J shed 12 bases, with 19 bases lying between them. The CDR3 reads CASSLGRGGDSFF. In DNA, the CDR3 is TGTGCCAGCAGTCTCGGACGGGGGGGTGATTCTTTCTTT.

The V gene is TRBV10-2, the J gene TRBJ1-1, with TRBD1 matching 10 bases. In germline, CDR1 is WSHSY, CDR2 SAAADI. This CDR3 spans 15 amino acids. The V and J ends lost 0 bases and 8 bases, in that order; junction bases with no gene match: 6. The CDR3 DNA is TGCGCCAGCAGTGAGTCGATGACAGGGGGCAGGGAAGCTTTCTTT. It specifies CASSESMTGGREAFF.

The rearrangement links TRBV6-5 to TRBJ1-2; D gene ambiguous. V was clipped by 4 bases and J by 8 bases, with 17 bases between them. This CDR3 comprises 14 residues. Germline CDR1 and CDR2: MNHEY and SVGAGI. The CDR3 is CASSFSGVYGGYTF. DNA of the CDR3: TGTGCCAGCAGTTTCTCGGGAGTCTATGGGGGCTACACCTTC.

The chain is built from TRBV5-4 and TRBJ2-5, with TRBD2 matching 9 bases. CDR1 and CDR2 from the germline V gene are SGHNT and YYREEE (reference sequence). J lost 5 bases, V lost 4 bases, and 3 bases had no gene match. This CDR3 spans 13 amino acids. The CDR3: CASSLAGRETQYF. In DNA, the CDR3 is TGTGCCAGCAGCCTAGCGGGACGGGAGACCCAGTACTTC. Full variable domain (outside the CDR3, taken from reference TRBV5-4 and TRBJ2-5): ETGVTQSPTHLIKTRGQQVTLRCSSQSGHNTVSWYQQALGQGPQFIFQYYREEENGRGNFPPRFSGLQFPNYSSELNVNALELDDSALYLCASSLAGRETQYFGPGTRLLVL.

This chain links TRBV5-4 with TRBJ1-2, with 7 nucleotides matching TRBD1. The V segment lost 6 bases and the J segment 4 bases; nucleotides outside the gene matches: 6. The germline V gene has CDR1 SGHNT and CDR2 YYREEE (reference sequence). CDR3 length equals 13 residues. CDR3 in amino acids: CASTPTGTYGYTF. In DNA form, the CDR3 reads TGTGCCAGCACCCCGACAGGGACCTATGGCTACACCTTC.

This sequence joins TRBV7-9 and TRBJ1-1, with D tentatively TRBD1 (6 bases). The CDR3 length is 14 residues. CDR1 and CDR2 (germline): SEHNR, FQNEAQ (reference sequence). The V end was cut by 7 bases, the J end by 4 bases, with 16 bases between. The CDR3 spells CASTRGAGGTEAFF. Written as DNA, the CDR3 is TGTGCCAGCACCCGGGGGGCTGGCGGCACTGAAGCTTTCTTT.

The rearrangement joins TRBV5-1 to TRBJ2-3; 12 bases map to TRBD2. Germline CDR1 reads SGHRS; CDR2 reads YFSETQ. Trimming removed 3 bases from V and 6 bases from J; junction bases left unmatched: 2. The CDR3 extends over 14 amino acids. This CDR3 is CASSSTSGGDTQYF. The CDR3 DNA reads TGCGCCAGCAGCTCGACTAGCGGGGGTGATACGCAGTATTTT. Full variable domain (rest looked up from reference TRBV5-1 and TRBJ2-3): KAGVTQTPRYLIKTRGQQVTLSCSPISGHRSVSWYQQTPGQGLQFLFEYFSETQRNKGNFPGRFSGRQFSNSRSEMNVSTLELGDSALYLCASSSTSGGDTQYFGPGTRLTVL.

This clone occurred once. Other DNA sequences in this specimen translate into the identical CDR3. V and J are TRBV3-1 (or the pseudogene TRBV3-2) and TRBJ2-1, with 13 bases matching TRBD2. The germline V gene has CDR1 LGHDT and CDR2 YNNKEL (reference sequence). Trimming cost V 1 base and J 0 bases; bases outside gene matches: 0. This CDR3 contains 17 residues. The CDR3 region has the DNA TGTGCCAGCAGCCAAGGGACTAGCGGGAGCTCCTACAATGAGCAGTTCTTC. Translating it yields CASSQGTSGSSYNEQFF.

J is TRBJ2-7 and V is TRBV7-2; 13 bases match TRBD2. With 5 bases clipped from V and 6 bases from J, the junction kept 7 bases outside the gene matches. CDR3 length: 15 residues. Germline lookup yields CDR1 SGHTA and CDR2 FQGNSA. The CDR3, as DNA: TGTGCCAGCAGCCCCAGACTAGCGGGAGGCTTCGAGCAGTACTTC. Translation gives CASSPRLAGGFEQYF.